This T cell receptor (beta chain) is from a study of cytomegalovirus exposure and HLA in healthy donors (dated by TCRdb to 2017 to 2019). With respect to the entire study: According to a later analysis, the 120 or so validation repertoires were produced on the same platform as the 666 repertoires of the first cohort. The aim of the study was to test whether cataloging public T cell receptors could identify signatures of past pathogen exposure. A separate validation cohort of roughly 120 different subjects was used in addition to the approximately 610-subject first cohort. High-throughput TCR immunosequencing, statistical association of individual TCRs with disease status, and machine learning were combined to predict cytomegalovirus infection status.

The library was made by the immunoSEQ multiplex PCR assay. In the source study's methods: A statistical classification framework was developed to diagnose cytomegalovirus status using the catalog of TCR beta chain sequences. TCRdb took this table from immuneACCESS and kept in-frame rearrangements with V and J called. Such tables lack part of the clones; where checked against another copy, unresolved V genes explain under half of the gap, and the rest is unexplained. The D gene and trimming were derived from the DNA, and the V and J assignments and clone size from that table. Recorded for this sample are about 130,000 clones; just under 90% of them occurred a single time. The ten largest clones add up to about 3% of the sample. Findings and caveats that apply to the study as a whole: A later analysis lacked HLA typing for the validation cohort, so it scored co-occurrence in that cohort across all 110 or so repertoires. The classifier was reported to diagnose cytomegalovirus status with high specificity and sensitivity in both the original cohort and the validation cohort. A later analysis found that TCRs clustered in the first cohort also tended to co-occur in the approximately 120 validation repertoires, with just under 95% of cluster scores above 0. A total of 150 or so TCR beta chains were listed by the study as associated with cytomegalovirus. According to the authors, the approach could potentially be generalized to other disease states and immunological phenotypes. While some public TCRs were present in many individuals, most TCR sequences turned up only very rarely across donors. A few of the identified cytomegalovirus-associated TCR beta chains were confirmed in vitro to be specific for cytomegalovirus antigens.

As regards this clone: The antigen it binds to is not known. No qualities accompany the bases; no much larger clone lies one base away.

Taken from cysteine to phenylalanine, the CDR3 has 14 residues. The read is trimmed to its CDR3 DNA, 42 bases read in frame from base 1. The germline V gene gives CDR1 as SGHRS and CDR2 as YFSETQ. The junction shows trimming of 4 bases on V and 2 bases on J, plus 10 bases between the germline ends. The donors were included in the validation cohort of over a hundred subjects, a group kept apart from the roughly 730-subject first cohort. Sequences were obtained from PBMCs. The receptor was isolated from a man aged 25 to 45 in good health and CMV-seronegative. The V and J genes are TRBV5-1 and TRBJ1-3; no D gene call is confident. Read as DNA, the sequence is TGCGCCAGCAGCCCGACCGGGACTGGAAACACCATATATTTT. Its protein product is CASSPTGTGNTIYF.